A selection of T cell receptor beta chains follows, all from one sample in a study of vaccination and CD4 T cells after COVID-19. For these receptors, no antigen is known. MiXCR was run by TCRdb on the PCR reads, yielding one entry per CDR3 protein. The data contain roughly 20,000 distinct CDR3 sequences, roughly three fifths of them singletons. The sequenced sample consisted of CD4+ T cells from blood, cultured in vitro. Every receptor here comes from a human donor who had recovered from COVID-19. The CDR3 runs from the conserved cysteine through the conserved F or W. A D gene is named only where the DNA matches it firmly. The listing skips clone size in some rows; elsewhere it reads once, few, many or a size class.

clone_size d_call j_call cdr3_length v_call cdr3_aa cdr3_nt
. TRBD2 TRBJ2-5 17 TRBV5-4 CASSPGGLAGFSETQYF TGTGCCAGCAGCCCCGGGGGACTAGCGGGATTCTCAGAGACCCAGTACTTC
few . TRBJ1-6 15 TRBV20-1 CSARDLVGINSPLHF TGCAGTGCTAGAGATCTCGTGGGAATTAATTCACCCCTCCACTTT
. . TRBJ2-3 13 TRBV19 CASSIGITDTQYF TGTGCCAGTAGTATTGGAATCACAGATACGCAGTATTTT
few TRBD1 TRBJ1-3 16 TRBV6-1 CASSLGQGDPGNTIYF TGTGCCAGCAGTCTCGGACAGGGGGATCCTGGAAACACCATATATTTT
. . TRBJ1-6 15 TRBV6-5 CASSYTGPYNSPLHF TGTGCCAGCAGTTACACCGGTCCCTATAATTCACCCCTCCACTTT
. . TRBJ1-1 13 TRBV7-2 CASSIQAGAEAFF TGTGCCAGCAGCATCCAGGCAGGAGCTGAAGCTTTCTTT
few . TRBJ2-3 15 TRBV18 CASSPETSRADTQYF TGTGCCAGCTCACCAGAAACTAGCCGGGCAGATACGCAGTATTTT
. . TRBJ2-5 12 TRBV20-1 CSVKGAGETQYF TGCAGTGTAAAGGGAGCAGGCGAGACCCAGTACTTC
few . TRBJ2-7 14 TRBV19 CASSIEGSRYEQYF TGTGCCAGTAGTATAGAGGGTAGCAGGTACGAGCAGTACTTC
few . TRBJ1-2 16 TRBV27 CASSPGSGSGRYGYTF TGTGCCAGCAGTCCCGGTTCGGGGAGTGGCCGCTATGGCTACACCTTC
. . TRBJ2-2 16 TRBV15 CATSRVERPGRGELFF TGTGCCACCAGCAGAGTGGAGCGGCCCGGGCGCGGGGAGCTGTTTTTT
few . TRBJ1-6 14 TRBV6-2/TRBV6-3 CASSYQGWSSPLHF TGTGCCAGCAGTTACCAGGGTTGGAGTTCACCCCTCCACTTT
. . TRBJ1-5 12 TRBV20-1 CSARGGIQPQHF TGCAGTGCCAGAGGGGGTATTCAGCCCCAGCATTTT
. . TRBJ2-5 13 TRBV7-2 CASSPEQVTAQYF TGTGCCAGCAGCCCGGAACAGGTCACAGCCCAGTACTTC
. . TRBJ1-5 15 TRBV27 CASSLRGQGNQPQHF TGTGCCAGCAGTTTGCGGGGGCAGGGAAATCAGCCCCAGCATTTT
. . TRBJ1-5 13 TRBV7-2 CASSPHGDQPQHF TGTGCCAGCAGTCCCCATGGGGACCAGCCCCAGCATTTT
. . TRBJ1-5 17 TRBV28 CASSSRWARESNQPQHF TGTGCCAGCAGTTCCCGGTGGGCTAGGGAAAGCAATCAGCCCCAGCATTTT
. . TRBJ2-5 12 TRBV30 CAGAGQLTAQYF TGTGCCGGTGCCGGACAGCTCACGGCCCAGTACTTC
. . TRBJ2-3 15 TRBV6-1 CASSRGGRGPDTQYF TGTGCCAGCAGCCGAGGGGGGAGAGGGCCAGATACGCAGTATTTT
. . TRBJ1-1 13 TRBV6-1 CASSDPLNTEAFF TGTGCCAGCAGTGACCCCCTGAACACTGAAGCTTTCTTT